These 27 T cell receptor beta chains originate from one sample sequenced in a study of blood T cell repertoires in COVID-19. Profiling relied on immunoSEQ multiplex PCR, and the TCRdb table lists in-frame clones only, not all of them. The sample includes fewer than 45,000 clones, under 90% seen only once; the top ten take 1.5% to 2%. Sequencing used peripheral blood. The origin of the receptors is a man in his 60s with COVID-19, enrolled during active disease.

CDR3 bases: TGTGCCGTCTCGGTTACAGAGACAGGTGGCTATGGCTACACCTTC. It is translated as CAVSVTETGGYGYTF. The rearrangement joins TRBV28 to TRBJ1-2; a weak D match, TRBD1 (6 bases). The V gene's germline CDR1 is MDHEN and CDR2 SYDVKM. V was clipped by 11 bases and J by 4 bases, with 23 bases between them. CDR3 length equals 15 residues.

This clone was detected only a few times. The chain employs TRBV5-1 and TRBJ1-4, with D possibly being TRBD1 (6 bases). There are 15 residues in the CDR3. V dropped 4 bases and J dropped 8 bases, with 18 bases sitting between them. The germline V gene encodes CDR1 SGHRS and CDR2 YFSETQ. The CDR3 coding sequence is TGCGCCAGCAGCAGAGGACAGCGGGGAATGGAAAAACTGTTTTTT. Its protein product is CASSRGQRGMEKLFF. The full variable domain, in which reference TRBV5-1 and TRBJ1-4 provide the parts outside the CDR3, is KAGVTQTPRYLIKTRGQQVTLSCSPISGHRSVSWYQQTPGQGLQFLFEYFSETQRNKGNFPGRFSGRQFSNSRSEMNVSTLELGDSALYLCASSRGQRGMEKLFFGSGTQLSVL.

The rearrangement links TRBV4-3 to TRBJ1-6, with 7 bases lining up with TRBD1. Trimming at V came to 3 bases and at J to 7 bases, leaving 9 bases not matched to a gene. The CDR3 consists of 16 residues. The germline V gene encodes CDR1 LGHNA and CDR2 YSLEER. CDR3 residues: CASSHSQGSRNSPLHF. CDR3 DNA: TGCGCCAGCAGCCACTCACAGGGGTCGAGAAATTCACCCCTCCACTTT.

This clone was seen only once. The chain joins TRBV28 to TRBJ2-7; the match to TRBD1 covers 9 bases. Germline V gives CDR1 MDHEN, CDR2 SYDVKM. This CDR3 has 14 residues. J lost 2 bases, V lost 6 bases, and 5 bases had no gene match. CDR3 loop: CASRGTGSPYEQYF. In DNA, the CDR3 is TGTGCCAGCAGGGGGACAGGGTCCCCCTACGAGCAGTACTTC.

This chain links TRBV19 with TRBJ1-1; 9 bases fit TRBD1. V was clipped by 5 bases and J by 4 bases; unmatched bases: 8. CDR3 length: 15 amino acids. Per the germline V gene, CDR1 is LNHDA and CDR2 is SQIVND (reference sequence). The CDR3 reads CASSFHRDRATEAFF. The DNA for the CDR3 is TGTGCCAGTAGTTTCCACCGGGACAGGGCCACTGAAGCTTTCTTT. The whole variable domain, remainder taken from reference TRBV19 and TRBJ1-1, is DGGITQSPKYLFRKEGQNVTLSCEQNLNHDAMYWYRQDPGQGLRLIYYSQIVNDFQKGDIAEGYSVSREKKESFPLTVTSAQKNPTAFYLCASSFHRDRATEAFFGQGTRLTVV.

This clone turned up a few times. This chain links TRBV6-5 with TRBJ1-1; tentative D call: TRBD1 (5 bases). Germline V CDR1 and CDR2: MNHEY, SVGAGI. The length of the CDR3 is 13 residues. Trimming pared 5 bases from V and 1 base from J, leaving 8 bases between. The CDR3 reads CASSQTGNTEAFF. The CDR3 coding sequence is TGTGCCAGCAGTCAAACAGGGAACACTGAAGCTTTCTTT.

CDR3 loop: CASSQISNQPQHF. The CDR3, as DNA: TGTGCCAGCAGCCAGATTAGCAATCAGCCCCAGCATTTT. The rearrangement joins TRBV12-3 or TRBV12-4 to TRBJ1-5; unclear D gene. The V and J ends lost 6 bases and 0 bases respectively, with 6 bases between them. This CDR3 contains 13 residues.

The CDR3 region is CASSLDRPGAEAFF. As DNA, the CDR3 is TGCGCCAGCAGCTTGGACAGACCCGGCGCTGAAGCTTTCTTT. The rearrangement links TRBV5-1 to TRBJ1-1; D is ambiguous. V lost 0 bases, J lost 6 bases, and 12 bases lay in between. The CDR3 loop spans 14 amino acids. Germline loops: CDR1 SGHRS, CDR2 YFSETQ.

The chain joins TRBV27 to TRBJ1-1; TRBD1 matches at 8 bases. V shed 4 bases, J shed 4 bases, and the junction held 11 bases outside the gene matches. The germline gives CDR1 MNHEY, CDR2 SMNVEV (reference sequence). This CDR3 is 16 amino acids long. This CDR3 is CASSSQTGVQVTEAFF. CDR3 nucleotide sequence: TGTGCCAGCAGTTCCCAGACAGGGGTACAGGTCACTGAAGCTTTCTTT.

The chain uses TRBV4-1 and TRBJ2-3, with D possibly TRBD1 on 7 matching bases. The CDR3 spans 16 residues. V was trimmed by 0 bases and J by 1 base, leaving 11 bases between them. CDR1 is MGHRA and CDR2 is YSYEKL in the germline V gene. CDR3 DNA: TGCGCCAGCAGCCAAGATCAGGGGGGTGGCACAGATACGCAGTATTTT. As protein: CASSQDQGGGTDTQYF.

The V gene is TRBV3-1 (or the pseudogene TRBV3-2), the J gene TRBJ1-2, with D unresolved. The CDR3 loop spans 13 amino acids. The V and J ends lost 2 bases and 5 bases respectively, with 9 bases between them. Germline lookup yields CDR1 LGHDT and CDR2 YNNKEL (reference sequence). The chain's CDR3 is CASSQRVSYGYTF. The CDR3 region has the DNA TGTGCCAGCAGCCAACGGGTGTCGTATGGCTACACCTTC.

CDR3: CTSSQDRDRAIGLFF. CDR3 in DNA: TGCACCAGCAGCCAAGATCGGGACAGGGCGATCGGGCTGTTTTTT. V and J are TRBV1 and TRBJ1-4; the table's D call of TRBD1 was not tested on the DNA. TRBV1 is a documented pseudogene. The CDR3 runs to 15 residues.

The CDR3: CSARLSGYTF. The CDR3 region has the DNA TGCAGTGCTAGATTGAGTGGCTACACCTTC. The chain uses TRBV20-1 and TRBJ1-2; the D is unclear. V dropped 2 bases and J dropped 7 bases, with 5 bases sitting between them. The germline gives CDR1 DFQATT, CDR2 SNEGSKA (reference sequence). The length of the CDR3 is 10 residues.

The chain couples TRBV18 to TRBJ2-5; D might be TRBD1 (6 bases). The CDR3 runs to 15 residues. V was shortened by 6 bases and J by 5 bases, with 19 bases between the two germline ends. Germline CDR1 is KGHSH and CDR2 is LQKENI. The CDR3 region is CASSLRQGSLETQYF. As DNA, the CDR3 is TGTGCCAGCTCTTTGCGGCAGGGGTCTTTGGAGACCCAGTACTTC.

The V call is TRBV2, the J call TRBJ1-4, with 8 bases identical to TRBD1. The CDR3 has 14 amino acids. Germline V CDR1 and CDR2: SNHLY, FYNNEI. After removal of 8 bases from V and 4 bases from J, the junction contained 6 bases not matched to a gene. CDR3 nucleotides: TGTGCCAGCTCCAGGGACAGGTTTAATGAAAAACTGTTTTTT. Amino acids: CASSRDRFNEKLFF.

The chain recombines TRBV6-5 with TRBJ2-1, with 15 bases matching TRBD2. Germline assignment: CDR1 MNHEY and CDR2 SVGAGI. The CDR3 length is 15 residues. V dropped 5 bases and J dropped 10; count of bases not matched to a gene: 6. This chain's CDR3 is CASSRGLAGGIEQFF. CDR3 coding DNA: TGTGCCAGCAGTCGGGGACTAGCGGGAGGAATAGAGCAGTTCTTC.

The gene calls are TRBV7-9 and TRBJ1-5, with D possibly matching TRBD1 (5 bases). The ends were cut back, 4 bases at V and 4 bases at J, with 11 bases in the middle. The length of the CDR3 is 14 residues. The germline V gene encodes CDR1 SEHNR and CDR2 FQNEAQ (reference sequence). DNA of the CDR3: TGTGCCAGCAGCTCTGGACAAAGAAATCAGCCCCAGCATTTT. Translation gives CASSSGQRNQPQHF.

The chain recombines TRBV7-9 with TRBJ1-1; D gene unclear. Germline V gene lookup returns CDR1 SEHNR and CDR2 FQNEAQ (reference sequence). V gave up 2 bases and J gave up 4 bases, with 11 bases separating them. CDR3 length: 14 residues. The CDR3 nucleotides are TGTGCCAGCAGCTTATGGACTTCTCCCACTGAAGCTTTCTTT. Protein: CASSLWTSPTEAFF.

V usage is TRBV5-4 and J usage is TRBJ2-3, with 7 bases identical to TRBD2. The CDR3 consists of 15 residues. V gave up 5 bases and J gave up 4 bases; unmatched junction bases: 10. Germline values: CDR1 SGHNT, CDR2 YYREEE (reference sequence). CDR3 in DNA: TGTGCCAGCAGTTCCCAGGGAGGGCCCGCAGATACGCAGTATTTT. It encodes CASSSQGGPADTQYF. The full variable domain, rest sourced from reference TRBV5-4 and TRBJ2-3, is ETGVTQSPTHLIKTRGQQVTLRCSSQSGHNTVSWYQQALGQGPQFIFQYYREEENGRGNFPPRFSGLQFPNYSSELNVNALELDDSALYLCASSSQGGPADTQYFGPGTRLTVL.

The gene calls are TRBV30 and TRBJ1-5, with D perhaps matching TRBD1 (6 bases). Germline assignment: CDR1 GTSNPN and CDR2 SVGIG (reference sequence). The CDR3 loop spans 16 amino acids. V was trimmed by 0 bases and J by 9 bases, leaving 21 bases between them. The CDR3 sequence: CAWSVGGTQGSRPQHF. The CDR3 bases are TGTGCCTGGAGTGTAGGCGGAACTCAGGGGTCTAGGCCCCAGCATTTT.

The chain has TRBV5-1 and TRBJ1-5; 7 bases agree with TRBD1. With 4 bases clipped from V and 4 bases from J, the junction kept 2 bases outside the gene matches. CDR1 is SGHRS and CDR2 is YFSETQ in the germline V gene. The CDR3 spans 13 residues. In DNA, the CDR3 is TGCGCCAGCAGCACGGACAGGAATCAGCCCCAGCATTTT. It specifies CASSTDRNQPQHF. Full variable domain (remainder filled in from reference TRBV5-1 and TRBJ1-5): KAGVTQTPRYLIKTRGQQVTLSCSPISGHRSVSWYQQTPGQGLQFLFEYFSETQRNKGNFPGRFSGRQFSNSRSEMNVSTLELGDSALYLCASSTDRNQPQHFGDGTRLSIL.

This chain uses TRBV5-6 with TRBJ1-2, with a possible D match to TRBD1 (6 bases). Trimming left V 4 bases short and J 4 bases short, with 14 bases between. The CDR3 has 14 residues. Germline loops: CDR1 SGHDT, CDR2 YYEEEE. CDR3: CASSLPGQSYGYTF. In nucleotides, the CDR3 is TGTGCCAGCAGCCTGCCCGGACAGAGCTATGGCTACACCTTC.

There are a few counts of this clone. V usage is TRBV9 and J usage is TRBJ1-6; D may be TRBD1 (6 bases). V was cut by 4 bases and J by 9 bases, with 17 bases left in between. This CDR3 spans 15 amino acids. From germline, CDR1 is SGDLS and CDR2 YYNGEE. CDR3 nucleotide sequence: TGTGCCAGCAGCCCAACCCCAGGGGTGAGTTCACCCCTCCACTTT. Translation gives CASSPTPGVSSPLHF.

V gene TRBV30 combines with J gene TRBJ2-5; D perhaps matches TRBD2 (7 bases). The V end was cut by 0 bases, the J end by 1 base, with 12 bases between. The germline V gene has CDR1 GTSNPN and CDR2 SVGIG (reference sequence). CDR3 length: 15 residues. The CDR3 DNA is TGTGCCTGGAGTGTACTGGGGGGGCCCCAAGAGACCCAGTACTTC. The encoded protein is CAWSVLGGPQETQYF.

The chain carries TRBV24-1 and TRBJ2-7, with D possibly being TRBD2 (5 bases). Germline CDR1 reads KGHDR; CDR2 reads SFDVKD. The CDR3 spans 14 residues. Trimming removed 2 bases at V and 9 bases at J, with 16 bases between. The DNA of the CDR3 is TGTGCCACCAGTGATTGGCACCTCCGCGCGGGGCAGTACTTC. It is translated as CATSDWHLRAGQYF.

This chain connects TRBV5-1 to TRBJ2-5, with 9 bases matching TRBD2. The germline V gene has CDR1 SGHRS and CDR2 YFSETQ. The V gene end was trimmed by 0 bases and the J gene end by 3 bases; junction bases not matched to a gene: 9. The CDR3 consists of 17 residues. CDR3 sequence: CASSLGGMASGEETQYF. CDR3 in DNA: TGCGCCAGCAGCTTGGGGGGTATGGCTAGCGGGGAAGAGACCCAGTACTTC.

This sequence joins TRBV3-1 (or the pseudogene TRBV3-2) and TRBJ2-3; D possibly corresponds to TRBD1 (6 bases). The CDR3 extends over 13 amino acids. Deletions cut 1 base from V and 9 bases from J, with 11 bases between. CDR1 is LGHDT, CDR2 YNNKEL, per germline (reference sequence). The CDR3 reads CASSQGQGITQYF. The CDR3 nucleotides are TGTGCCAGCAGCCAAGGGCAGGGGATCACGCAGTATTTT.